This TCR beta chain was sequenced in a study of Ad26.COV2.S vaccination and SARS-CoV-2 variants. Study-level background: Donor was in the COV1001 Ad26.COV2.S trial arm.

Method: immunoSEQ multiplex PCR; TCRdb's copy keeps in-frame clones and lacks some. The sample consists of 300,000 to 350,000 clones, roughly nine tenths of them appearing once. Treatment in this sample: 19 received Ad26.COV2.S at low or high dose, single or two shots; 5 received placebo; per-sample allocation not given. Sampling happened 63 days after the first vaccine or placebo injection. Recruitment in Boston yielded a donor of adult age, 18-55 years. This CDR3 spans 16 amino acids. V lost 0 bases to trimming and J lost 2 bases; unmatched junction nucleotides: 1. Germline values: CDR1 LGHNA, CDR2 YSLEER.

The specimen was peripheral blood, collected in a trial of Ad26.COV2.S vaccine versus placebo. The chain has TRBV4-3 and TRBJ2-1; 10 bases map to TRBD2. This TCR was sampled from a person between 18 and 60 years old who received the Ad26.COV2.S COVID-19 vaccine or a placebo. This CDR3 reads CASSQDLAGAYNEQFF. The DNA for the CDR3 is TGCGCCAGCAGCCAAGATCTAGCGGGAGCCTACAATGAGCAGTTCTTC.